A single sample gave rise to the 8 T cell receptor beta chains below, sequenced in a study of cytomegalovirus exposure and HLA in healthy donors. The study ran its PCR with 60 Vbeta and 13 Jbeta primers. Generated by immunoSEQ multiplex PCR, the TCRdb table keeps only in-frame clones and is missing some. Found here are approximately 100,000 clones, around 64% of them singletons; the top ten hold roughly 3.2%. Sequencing used PBMCs. The origin of the receptors is a man in his 60s in good health and CMV-seronegative.

This clone occurred once. This chain links TRBV12-5 with TRBJ2-3, with TRBD2 matching 7 bases. Germline V CDR1 and CDR2: LGHNT, FRNRAP. Trimming cost V 6 bases and J 3 bases; bases outside gene matches: 6. CDR3 length equals 14 residues. CDR3 amino acids: CASGPGGWTDTQYF. In DNA form, the CDR3 reads TGTGCTAGTGGCCCCGGGGGGTGGACAGATACGCAGTATTTT.

In this sample, this clone turned up once. This chain uses TRBV4-1 with TRBJ1-1, with 8 bases identical to TRBD1. The length of the CDR3 is 13 residues. J lost 4 bases, V lost 8 bases, and 6 bases had no gene match. Germline V gene data show CDR1 as MGHRA and CDR2 as YSYEKL. The CDR3 DNA reads TGCGCCAGCTCATTTCAGGGGGCCACTGAAGCTTTCTTT. Amino acids: CASSFQGATEAFF.

For this clone: This may stem from a read error, because a much larger clone lies one nucleotide away. V is TRBV6-1 and J is TRBJ2-2; no definite D call. The germline V and J ends were trimmed by 5 bases and 1 base, with 2 bases remaining between them. This CDR3 has 12 residues. Germline V gives CDR1 MNHNS, CDR2 SASEGT. The CDR3, as DNA: TGTGCCAGCAGTCTGAACACCGGGGAGCTGTTTTTT. As protein: CASSLNTGELFF.

The chain joins TRBV2 to TRBJ2-3; 15 nucleotides line up with TRBD2. With 5 bases clipped from V and 6 bases from J, the junction kept 12 bases outside the gene matches. Germline lookup yields CDR1 SNHLY and CDR2 FYNNEI. The CDR3 totals 18 residues. The CDR3 DNA sequence: TGTGCCAGCAGTCAAGGACTAGCGGGGGGGGGTGGAGTCGATACGCAGTATTTT. This gives the protein CASSQGLAGGGGVDTQYF.

The V and J genes are TRBV30 and TRBJ2-1, with 12 positions matching TRBD2. Per the germline V gene, CDR1 is GTSNPN and CDR2 is SVGIG (reference sequence). The trim removed 0 bases at V and 5 bases at J, leaving 5 bases unmatched. The CDR3 loop spans 16 amino acids. The chain's CDR3 is CAWSVGLAGGDNEQFF. CDR3 bases: TGTGCCTGGAGTGTCGGTCTAGCGGGAGGGGACAATGAGCAGTTCTTC.

This clone was observed a handful of times. The V and J genes are TRBV14 and TRBJ2-4; 9 bases line up with TRBD2. The CDR3 consists of 14 residues. V shed 4 bases, J shed 8 bases, and the junction held 6 bases outside the gene matches. From germline, CDR1 is SGHDN and CDR2 FVKESK. For the CDR3, the DNA is TGTGCCAGCAGCCCTGGACTAGCGTTGGACATTCAGTACTTC. Protein sequence: CASSPGLALDIQYF.

CDR3 DNA: TGTGCCATCAGTGGACAGGGGGCGGCTCAGCCCCAGCATTTT. It translates to CAISGQGAAQPQHF. The chain links TRBV10-3 to TRBJ1-5, with TRBD1 matching over 10 bases. The junction had 3 bases not matched to a gene; V was cut back by 4 bases and J by 6 bases. Germline CDR1 is ENHRY and CDR2 is SYGVKD. The CDR3 loop spans 14 amino acids.

J is TRBJ2-1 and V is TRBV7-3, with D possibly TRBD2 on 5 matching bases. The CDR3 runs to 15 residues. Trimming stripped 2 bases from V and 3 bases from J, with 11 bases between. Germline V gene sequence: CDR1 SGHTA, CDR2 FQGTGA. The CDR3 spells CASSLGRGIYNEQFF. The CDR3 region has the DNA TGTGCCAGCAGCTTAGGGCGAGGGATCTACAATGAGCAGTTCTTC.